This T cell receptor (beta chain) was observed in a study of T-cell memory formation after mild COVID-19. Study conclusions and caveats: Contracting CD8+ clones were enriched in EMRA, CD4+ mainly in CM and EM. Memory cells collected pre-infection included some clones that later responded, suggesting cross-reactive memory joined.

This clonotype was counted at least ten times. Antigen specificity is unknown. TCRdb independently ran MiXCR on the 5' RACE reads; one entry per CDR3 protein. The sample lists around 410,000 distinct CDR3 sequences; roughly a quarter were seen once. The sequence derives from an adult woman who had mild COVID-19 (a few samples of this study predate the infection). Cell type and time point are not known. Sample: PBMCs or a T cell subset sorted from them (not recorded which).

CDR3: CASRSPGVTDTQYF. The CDR3 DNA is TGTGCCAGCAGATCCCCAGGGGTCACAGATACGCAGTATTTT. The chain is built from TRBV12-3 or TRBV12-4 and TRBJ2-3; TRBD1 is a possible D gene (6 bases). The CDR3 is 14 amino acids. Trimming removed 6 bases from V and 2 bases from J, with 12 bases in between.